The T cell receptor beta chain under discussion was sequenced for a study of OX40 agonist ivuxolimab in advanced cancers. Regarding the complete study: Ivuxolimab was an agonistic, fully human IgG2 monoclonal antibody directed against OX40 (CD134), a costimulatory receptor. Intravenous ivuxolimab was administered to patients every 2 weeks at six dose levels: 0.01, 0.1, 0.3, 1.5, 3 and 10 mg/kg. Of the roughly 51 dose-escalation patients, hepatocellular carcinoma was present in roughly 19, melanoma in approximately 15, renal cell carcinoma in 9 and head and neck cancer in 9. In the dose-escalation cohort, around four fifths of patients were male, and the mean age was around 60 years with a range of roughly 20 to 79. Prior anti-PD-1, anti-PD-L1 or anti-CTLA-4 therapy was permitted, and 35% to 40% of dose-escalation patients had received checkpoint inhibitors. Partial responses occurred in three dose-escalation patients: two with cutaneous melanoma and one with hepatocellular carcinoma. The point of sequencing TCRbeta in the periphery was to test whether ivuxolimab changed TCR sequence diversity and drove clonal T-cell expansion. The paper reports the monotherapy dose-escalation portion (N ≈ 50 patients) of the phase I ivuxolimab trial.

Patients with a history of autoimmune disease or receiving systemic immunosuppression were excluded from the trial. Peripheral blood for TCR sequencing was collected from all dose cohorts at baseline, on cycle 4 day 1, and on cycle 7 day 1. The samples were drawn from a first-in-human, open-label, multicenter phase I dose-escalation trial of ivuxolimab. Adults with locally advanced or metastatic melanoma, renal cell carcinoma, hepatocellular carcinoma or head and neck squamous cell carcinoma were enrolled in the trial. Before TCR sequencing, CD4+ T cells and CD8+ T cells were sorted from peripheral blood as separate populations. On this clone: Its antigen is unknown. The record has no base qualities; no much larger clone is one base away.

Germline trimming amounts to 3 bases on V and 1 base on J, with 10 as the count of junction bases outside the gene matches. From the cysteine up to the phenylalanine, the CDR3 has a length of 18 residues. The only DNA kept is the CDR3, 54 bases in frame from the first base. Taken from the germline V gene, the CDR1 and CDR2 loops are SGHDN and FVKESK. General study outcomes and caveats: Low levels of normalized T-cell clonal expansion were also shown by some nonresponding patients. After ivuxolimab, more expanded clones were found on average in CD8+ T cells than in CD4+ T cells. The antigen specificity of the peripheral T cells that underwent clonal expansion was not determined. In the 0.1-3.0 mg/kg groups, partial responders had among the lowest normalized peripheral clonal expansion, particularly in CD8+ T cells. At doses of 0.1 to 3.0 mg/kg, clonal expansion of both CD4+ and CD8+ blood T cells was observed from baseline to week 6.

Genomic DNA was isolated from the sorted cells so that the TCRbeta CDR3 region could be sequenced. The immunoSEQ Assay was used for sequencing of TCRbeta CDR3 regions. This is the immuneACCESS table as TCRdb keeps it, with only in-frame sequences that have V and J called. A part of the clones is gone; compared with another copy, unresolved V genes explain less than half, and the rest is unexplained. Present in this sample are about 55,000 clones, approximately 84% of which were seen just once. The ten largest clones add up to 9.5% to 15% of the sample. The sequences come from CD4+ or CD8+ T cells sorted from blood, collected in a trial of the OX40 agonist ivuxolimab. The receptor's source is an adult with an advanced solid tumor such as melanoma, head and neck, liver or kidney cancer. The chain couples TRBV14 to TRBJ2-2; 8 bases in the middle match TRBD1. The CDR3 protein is CASSQSTGVPLNTGELFF. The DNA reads TGTGCCAGCAGCCAGTCGACAGGGGTTCCATTGAACACCGGGGAGCTGTTTTTT.